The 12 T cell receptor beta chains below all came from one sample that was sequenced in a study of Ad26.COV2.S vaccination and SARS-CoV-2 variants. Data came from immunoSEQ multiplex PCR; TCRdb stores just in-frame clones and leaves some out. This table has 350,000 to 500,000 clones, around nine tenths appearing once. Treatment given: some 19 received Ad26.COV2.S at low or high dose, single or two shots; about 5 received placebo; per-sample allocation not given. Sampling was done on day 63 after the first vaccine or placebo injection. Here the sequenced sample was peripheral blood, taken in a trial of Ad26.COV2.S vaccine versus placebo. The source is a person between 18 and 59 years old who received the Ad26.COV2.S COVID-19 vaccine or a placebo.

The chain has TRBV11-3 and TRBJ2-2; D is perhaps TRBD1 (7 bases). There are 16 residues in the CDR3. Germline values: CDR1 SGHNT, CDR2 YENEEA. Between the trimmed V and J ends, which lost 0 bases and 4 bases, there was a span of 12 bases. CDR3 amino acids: CASSLEGGGFTGELFF. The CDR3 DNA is TGTGCCAGCAGCTTAGAAGGAGGGGGCTTCACCGGGGAGCTGTTTTTT.

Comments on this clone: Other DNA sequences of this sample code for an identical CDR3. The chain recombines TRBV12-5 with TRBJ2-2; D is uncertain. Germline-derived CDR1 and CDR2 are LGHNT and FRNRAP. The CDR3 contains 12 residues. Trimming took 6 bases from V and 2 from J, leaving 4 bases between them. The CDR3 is CASGFNTGELFF. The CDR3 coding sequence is TGTGCTAGTGGCTTCAACACCGGGGAGCTGTTTTTT.

The CDR3 DNA reads TGCGCCAGCAGCTATAGGGATCCACTGGTCGTGGGCAATGAGCAGTTCTTC. Translation gives CASSYRDPLVVGNEQFF. The chain recombines TRBV5-1 with TRBJ2-1, with D uncertain. Germline V gene lookup returns CDR1 SGHRS and CDR2 YFSETQ. This CDR3 comprises 17 residues. The germline V and J ends were trimmed by 3 bases and 6 bases, with 22 bases remaining between them.

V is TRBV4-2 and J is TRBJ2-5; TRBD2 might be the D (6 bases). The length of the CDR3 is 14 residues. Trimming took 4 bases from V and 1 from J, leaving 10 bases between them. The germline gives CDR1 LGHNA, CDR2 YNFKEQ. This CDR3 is CASSRETSQETQYF. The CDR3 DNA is TGTGCCAGCAGCCGAGAGACTAGCCAAGAGACCCAGTACTTC.

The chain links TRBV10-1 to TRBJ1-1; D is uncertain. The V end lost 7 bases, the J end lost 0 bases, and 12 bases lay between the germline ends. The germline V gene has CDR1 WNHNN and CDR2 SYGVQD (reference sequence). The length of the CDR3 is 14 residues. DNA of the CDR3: TGCGCCAGCATCCTACTCGGAATGAACACTGAAGCTTTCTTT. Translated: CASILLGMNTEAFF.

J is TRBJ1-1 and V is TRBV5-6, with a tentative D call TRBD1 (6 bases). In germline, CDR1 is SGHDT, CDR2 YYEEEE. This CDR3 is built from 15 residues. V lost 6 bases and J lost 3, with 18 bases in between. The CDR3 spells CASTIKRGPDTEAFF. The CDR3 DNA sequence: TGTGCCAGCACCATTAAGCGGGGGCCGGACACTGAAGCTTTCTTT.

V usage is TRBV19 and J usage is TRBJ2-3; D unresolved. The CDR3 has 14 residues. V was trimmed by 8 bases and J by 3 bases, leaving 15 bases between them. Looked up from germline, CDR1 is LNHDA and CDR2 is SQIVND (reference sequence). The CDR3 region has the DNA TGTGCCAGTCGCCCCGGGTTTCGAACAGATACGCAGTATTTT. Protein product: CASRPGFRTDTQYF.

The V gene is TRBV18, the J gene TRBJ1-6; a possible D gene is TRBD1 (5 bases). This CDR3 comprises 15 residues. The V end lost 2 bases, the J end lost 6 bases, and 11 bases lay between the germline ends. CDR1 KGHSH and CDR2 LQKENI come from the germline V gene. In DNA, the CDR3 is TGTGCCAGCTCACCAACTACAGGTCTTAATTCACCCCTCCACTTT. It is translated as CASSPTTGLNSPLHF. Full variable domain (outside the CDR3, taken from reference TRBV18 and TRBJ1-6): NAGVMQNPRHLVRRRGQEARLRCSPMKGHSHVYWYRQLPEEGLKFMVYLQKENIIDESGMPKERFSAEFPKEGPSILRIQQVVRGDSAAYFCASSPTTGLNSPLHFGNGTRLTVT.

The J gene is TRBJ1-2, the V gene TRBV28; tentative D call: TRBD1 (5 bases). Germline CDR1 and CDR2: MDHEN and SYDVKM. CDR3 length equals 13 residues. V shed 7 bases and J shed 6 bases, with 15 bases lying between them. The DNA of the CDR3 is TGTGCCAGCACCCCGACGGGGGAAAATGGCTACACCTTC. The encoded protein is CASTPTGENGYTF.

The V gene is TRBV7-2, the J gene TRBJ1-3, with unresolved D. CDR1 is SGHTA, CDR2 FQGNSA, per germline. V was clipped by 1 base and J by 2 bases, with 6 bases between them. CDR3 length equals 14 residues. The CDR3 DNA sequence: TGTGCCAGCAGCTTAGAGCCGGCTGGAAACACCATATATTTT. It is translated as CASSLEPAGNTIYF.

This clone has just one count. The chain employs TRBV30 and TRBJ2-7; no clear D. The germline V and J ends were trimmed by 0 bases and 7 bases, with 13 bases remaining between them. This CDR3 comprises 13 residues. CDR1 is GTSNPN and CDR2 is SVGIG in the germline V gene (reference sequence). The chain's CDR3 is CAWSVGPGREQYF. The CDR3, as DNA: TGTGCCTGGAGTGTAGGGCCGGGTCGAGAGCAGTACTTC.

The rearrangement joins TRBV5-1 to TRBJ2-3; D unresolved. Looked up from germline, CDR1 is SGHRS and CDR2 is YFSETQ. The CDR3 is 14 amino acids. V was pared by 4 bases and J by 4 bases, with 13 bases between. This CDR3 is CASSLETGPDTQYF. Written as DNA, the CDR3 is TGCGCCAGCAGCCTGGAGACGGGTCCAGATACGCAGTATTTT.